These 24 T cell receptor beta chains came from one sample sequenced in a study of shared clonotypes between healthy human individuals. Naive CD8 cells, CD45RO-negative and positively selected for CCR7, excluded terminally differentiated effector memory CD45RA+ cells. Produced via immunoSEQ multiplex PCR; TCRdb's table is partial and in-frame only. The sample consists of some 2,100,000 clones, under 95% of them appearing once. Input material: naive CD8+ T cells from PBMCs. These TCRs come from a man aged 18 to 29 in good health. Some clones in this sample may be carry-over from other donors' samples.

The V and J genes are TRBV19 and TRBJ2-5; the match to TRBD2 covers 13 bases. From germline, CDR1 is LNHDA and CDR2 SQIVND (reference sequence). Trimming cost V 3 bases and J 0 bases; bases outside gene matches: 4. The CDR3 is 17 residues long. Here the CDR3 DNA reads TGTGCCAGTAGTATTCAGGGACTAGCGGGAAACCAAGAGACCCAGTACTTC. It translates to CASSIQGLAGNQETQYF.

V is TRBV5-6 and J is TRBJ1-1; no clear D gene. The CDR3 length is 13 residues. Trimming took 2 bases from V and 0 from J, leaving 5 bases between them. The germline V gene has CDR1 SGHDT and CDR2 YYEEEE. The CDR3 here is CASSLQLNTEAFF. The DNA for the CDR3 is TGTGCCAGCAGCTTACAGCTGAACACTGAAGCTTTCTTT.

The chain uses TRBV28 and TRBJ2-1, with 8 bases identical to TRBD1. CDR1 and CDR2 from the germline V gene are MDHEN and SYDVKM. The V gene end was trimmed by 2 bases and the J gene end by 7 bases; junction bases not matched to a gene: 10. CDR3 length equals 16 residues. Written as DNA, the CDR3 is TGTGCCAGCAGTTTAATAAGCAGGGGGCGCCCGAATGAGCAGTTCTTC. This gives the protein CASSLISRGRPNEQFF. The full variable domain, with the rest looked up from reference TRBV28 and TRBJ2-1, is DVKVTQSSRYLVKRTGEKVFLECVQDMDHENMFWYRQDPGLGLRLIYFSYDVKMKEKGDIPEGYSVSREKKERFSLILESASTNQTSMYLCASSLISRGRPNEQFFGPGTRLTVL.

This sequence joins TRBV19 and TRBJ2-2, with 8 bases matching TRBD1. The CDR3 consists of 16 residues. CDR1 is LNHDA, CDR2 SQIVND, per germline (reference sequence). Losses at the gene ends were 5 bases for V and 1 base for J; bases not matched to a gene: 6. The CDR3 DNA is TGTGCCAGTAGTCTTAGGACAGGGCTGAACACCGGGGAGCTGTTTTTT. Protein product: CASSLRTGLNTGELFF.

The rearrangement uses TRBV5-1 and TRBJ1-3; D is unclear. Germline V gene lookup returns CDR1 SGHRS and CDR2 YFSETQ. This CDR3 has 14 amino acids. V was trimmed by 0 bases and J by 3 bases, leaving 7 bases between them. CDR3 residues: CASSLAELGNTIYF. CDR3 DNA sequence: TGCGCCAGCAGCTTGGCCGAGCTTGGAAACACCATATATTTT. Variable domain in full (rest from reference TRBV5-1 and TRBJ1-3): KAGVTQTPRYLIKTRGQQVTLSCSPISGHRSVSWYQQTPGQGLQFLFEYFSETQRNKGNFPGRFSGRQFSNSRSEMNVSTLELGDSALYLCASSLAELGNTIYFGEGSWLTVV.

The chain uses TRBV7-3 and TRBJ2-7; D unresolved. Germline lookup yields CDR1 SGHTA and CDR2 FQGTGA. This CDR3 is built from 15 residues. Between the trimmed V and J ends, which lost 0 bases and 12 bases, there was a span of 21 bases. The CDR3 is CASSLTRHTRSYWYF. The CDR3 DNA follows: TGTGCCAGCAGCTTAACGAGGCATACCCGTAGCTACTGGTACTTC.

The V and J genes are TRBV4-1 and TRBJ2-1; 11 bases map to TRBD1. The germline V gene has CDR1 MGHRA and CDR2 YSYEKL. Trimming cost V 4 bases and J 5 bases; bases outside gene matches: 10. The CDR3 spans 17 residues. The CDR3 loop reads CASSPNPGGQGDNEQFF. CDR3 DNA sequence: TGCGCCAGCAGCCCGAATCCGGGGGGACAGGGGGACAATGAGCAGTTCTTC.

This clone was seen once. This chain links TRBV7-6 with TRBJ2-1; no definite D call. The CDR3 totals 17 residues. Trimming removed 5 bases at V and 3 bases at J, with 20 bases between. Germline CDR1 reads SGHVS; CDR2 reads FNYEAQ. CDR3 nucleotides: TGTGCCAGCAGCATCCTCTTAGGCGGCGTCGGCTACAATGAGCAGTTCTTC. This codes for CASSILLGGVGYNEQFF. Looking up the rest from reference TRBV7-6 and TRBJ2-1 gives the full variable domain: GAGVSQSPRYKVTKRGQDVALRCDPISGHVSLYWYRQALGQGPEFLTYFNYEAQQDKSGLPNDRFSAERPEGSISTLTIQRTEQRDSAMYRCASSILLGGVGYNEQFFGPGTRLTVL.

The chain employs TRBV2 and TRBJ2-7; TRBD1 matches at 7 bases. Germline V CDR1 and CDR2: SNHLY, FYNNEI. The ends lost 2 bases at V and 3 bases at J; junction bases unmatched: 7. The CDR3 is 15 residues long. CDR3: CASSERAGTVYEQYF. In nucleotides, the CDR3 is TGTGCCAGCAGTGAAAGGGCCGGGACAGTCTACGAGCAGTACTTC.

Only one count was recorded for this clone. This sequence joins TRBV9 and TRBJ2-1; TRBD2 agrees at 8 bases. Germline assignment: CDR1 SGDLS and CDR2 YYNGEE. The trim removed 3 bases at V and 0 bases at J, leaving 8 bases unmatched. The CDR3 extends over 17 amino acids. Here the CDR3 DNA reads TGTGCCAGCAGCGCCTCCCGGGGGGGACGCTCCTACAATGAGCAGTTCTTC. Its protein is CASSASRGGRSYNEQFF.

This sequence joins TRBV16 and TRBJ2-1; D possibly corresponds to TRBD2 (5 bases). The germline CDR1 and CDR2 sequences are KGHSY and FQNENV. V lost 2 bases to trimming and J lost 8 bases, with 31 bases between them. The CDR3 runs 20 residues. In DNA, the CDR3 is TGTGCCAGCAGCCAAAGTATTCTAGCCCCAACCCTACAGTCGGTCCATGAGCAGTTCTTC. Protein: CASSQSILAPTLQSVHEQFF.

This chain joins TRBV14 and TRBJ2-4; D is perhaps TRBD2 (6 bases). This CDR3 region has 20 residues. Germline CDR1 and CDR2: SGHDN and FVKESK. The V end lost 1 base, the J end lost 1 base, and 23 bases lay between the germline ends. The DNA of the CDR3 is TGTGCCAGCAGCCAAGTCTCGGCGGGGTGGGAGGACCTCGCCAAAAACATTCAGTACTTC. It specifies CASSQVSAGWEDLAKNIQYF.

This chain joins TRBV7-9 and TRBJ2-6; D ambiguous. The CDR3 sequence is 15 residues long. Deletions cut 5 bases from V and 1 base from J, with 9 bases between. CDR1 is SEHNR, CDR2 FQNEAQ, per germline (reference sequence). This CDR3 reads CASSQKKSGANVLTF. CDR3 nucleotides: TGTGCCAGCAGCCAGAAGAAGTCTGGGGCCAACGTCCTGACTTTC.

J is TRBJ1-5 and V is TRBV28; 12 bases are a match to TRBD1. Germline V gene lookup returns CDR1 MDHEN and CDR2 SYDVKM. Trimming removed 3 bases from V and 0 bases from J; junction bases left unmatched: 6. This CDR3 has 18 residues. DNA of the CDR3: TGTGCCAGCAGTTTCGGGACAGGGGGCCGGTATAGCAATCAGCCCCAGCATTTT. It specifies CASSFGTGGRYSNQPQHF.

DNA of the CDR3: TGTGCCAGCACTTTGGTCGGGGTAGGGGAGACCCAGTACTTC. Amino acid sequence: CASTLVGVGETQYF. The chain combines TRBV28 with TRBJ2-5, with D possibly matching TRBD2 (5 bases). The germline V gene encodes CDR1 MDHEN and CDR2 SYDVKM. The CDR3 covers 14 residues. V gave up 7 bases and J gave up 5 bases, with 17 bases separating them. Full variable domain (missing parts from reference TRBV28 and TRBJ2-5): DVKVTQSSRYLVKRTGEKVFLECVQDMDHENMFWYRQDPGLGLRLIYFSYDVKMKEKGDIPEGYSVSREKKERFSLILESASTNQTSMYLCASTLVGVGETQYFGPGTRLLVL.

The chain employs TRBV29-1 and TRBJ2-1; TRBD1 matches at 10 bases. The ends lost 1 base at V and 0 bases at J; junction bases unmatched: 12. This CDR3 is built from 19 residues. CDR1 and CDR2 (germline): SQVTM, ANQGSEA. Written as DNA, the CDR3 is TGCAGCGTTGAAGGTGTACTGGGACAGGGGAAAAGCTCCTACAATGAGCAGTTCTTC. Amino acids: CSVEGVLGQGKSSYNEQFF.

The genes are TRBV6-5 and TRBJ2-1, with a tentative D call TRBD1 (5 bases). Deletions cut 2 bases from V and 6 bases from J, with 11 bases between. The length of the CDR3 is 14 residues. Looked up from germline, CDR1 is MNHEY and CDR2 is SVGAGI. The CDR3: CASSYGQGVNEQFF. The CDR3 region has the DNA TGTGCCAGCAGTTACGGCCAGGGCGTCAATGAGCAGTTCTTC.

V is TRBV6-1 and J is TRBJ2-2; TRBD2 agrees at 7 bases. Trimming cost V 0 bases and J 7 bases; bases outside gene matches: 2. This CDR3 is 14 amino acids long. CDR1 MNHNS and CDR2 SASEGT come from the germline V gene. In nucleotides, the CDR3 is TGTGCCAGCAGTGAAGCGCGGGGGATCGGGGAGCTGTTTTTT. Protein: CASSEARGIGELFF.

CDR3 DNA sequence: TGCGCCAGCAGCCACCCTAACCACAGGGACTACGAGCAGTACTTC. Translated: CASSHPNHRDYEQYF. The chain uses TRBV4-1 and TRBJ2-7, with D possibly being TRBD1 (6 bases). Germline V CDR1 and CDR2: MGHRA, YSYEKL. Trimming cost V 3 bases and J 3 bases, with 15 bases left between them. The length of the CDR3 is 15 residues.

The chain employs TRBV6-5 and TRBJ2-1; D ambiguous. Trimming pared 4 bases from V and 10 bases from J, leaving 8 bases between. Germline V lookup: CDR1 MNHEY, CDR2 SVGAGI. This CDR3 has 11 residues. This CDR3 is CASSLNGEQFF. The CDR3 bases are TGTGCCAGCAGTTTAAACGGCGAGCAGTTCTTC.

This chain joins TRBV15 and TRBJ2-7; D perhaps matches TRBD1 (5 bases). This CDR3 is 16 amino acids long. Germline values: CDR1 LNHNV, CDR2 YYDKDF (reference sequence). V was cut by 4 bases and J by 0 bases, with 16 bases left in between. The CDR3 DNA sequence: TGTGCCACCAGCAACCCCGGGCAGGGCTACTCCTACGAGCAGTACTTC. Translating it yields CATSNPGQGYSYEQYF.

The chain couples TRBV2 to TRBJ2-2, with unresolved D. Germline assignment: CDR1 SNHLY and CDR2 FYNNEI. The CDR3 totals 13 residues. Trimming took off 8 bases at V and 5 bases at J, with 12 bases between the two ends. The CDR3 nucleotides read TGTGCCAGCGGGCAGGCACCAACCGGGGAGCTGTTTTTT. This encodes CASGQAPTGELFF.

The chain uses TRBV2 and TRBJ2-3; D not certain. The germline V gene encodes CDR1 SNHLY and CDR2 FYNNEI. V was clipped by 5 bases and J by 4 bases, with 25 bases between them. The CDR3 extends over 18 amino acids. The CDR3 DNA sequence: TGTGCCAGCAGTCCTCGCCGGACCCAGTTCTTAGGTGCAGATACGCAGTATTTT. Translating gives CASSPRRTQFLGADTQYF.

The CDR3 region has the DNA TGTGCCAGCAGCTTAGGGGGAATGGATACGCAGTATTTT. It encodes CASSLGGMDTQYF. The chain carries TRBV7-9 and TRBJ2-3, with D uncertain. The CDR3 consists of 13 residues. Germline assignment: CDR1 SEHNR and CDR2 FQNEAQ (reference sequence). V dropped 1 base and J dropped 6 bases, with 8 bases sitting between them. The full variable domain, its missing parts supplied by reference TRBV7-9 and TRBJ2-3, is DTGVSQNPRHKITKRGQNVTFRCDPISEHNRLYWYRQTLGQGPEFLTYFQNEAQLEKSRLLSDRFSAERPKGSFSTLEIQRTEQGDSAMYLCASSLGGMDTQYFGPGTRLTVL.